The clone carrying this T cell receptor (beta chain) has a single count. Its specificity is not known. Cells were stimulated with overlapping HIV-1 Gag 15-mer peptides. CD40L-negative CD69-negative CD45RO-high memory CD4+ T cells were sorted as populations depleted of antigen-responding cells. Donors had CD4+ T cell counts above 400 cells/uL and were CMV-seropositive. This sample is drawn from a study of persistence of HIV-infected CD4 T cells. This CDR3 spans 13 amino acids. V was clipped by 8 bases and J by 1 base; unmatched bases: 4. Germline CDR1 reads GTSNPN; CDR2 reads SVGIG (reference sequence). This was the immunoSEQ version 4 assay in survey mode. Sequencing was performed with immunoSEQ multiplex PCR; in TCRdb, only in-frame clones are kept and a portion is missing. The sample includes 30,000 to 45,000 clones, 82% of them seen just once. Overall study findings and caveats: TCR oligoclonality correlated with proviral oligoclonality in the same sorted populations.

The chain joins TRBV30 to TRBJ1-1; 10 nucleotides match TRBD1. This receptor was identified in an adult with HIV. The donor label of this sample is uncertain. Sequenced here: cultured CD4+ T cells from PBMCs, sampled from a patient who received antiretroviral therapy. CDR3 in DNA: TGTGCCGGACAGGGGGAAGGGAACACTGAAGCTTTCTTT. Translated, it gives CAGQGEGNTEAFF. Combining the CDR3 with reference TRBV30 and TRBJ1-1 gives the whole variable domain SQTIHQWPATLVQPVGSPLSLECTVEGTSNPNLYWYRQAAGRGLQLLFYSVGIGQISSEVPQNLSASRPQDRQFILSSKKLLLSDSGFYLCAGQGEGNTEAFFGQGTRLTVV.